A selection of T cell receptor beta chains follows, all from one sample in a study of blood T cell repertoires in COVID-19. Only in-frame clones appear in the TCRdb table, and some are missing; sequencing was by immunoSEQ multiplex PCR. The top ten clones hold roughly 0.91% of a sample with nearly 200,000 clones, 70% to 90% of them seen once. Sequencing was carried out using peripheral blood. These receptor sequences come from a man aged 55 to 70 with COVID-19, enrolled during active disease. Each CDR3 is given with its conserved first and last residue. D genes are given only for firm matches. Clone size, where shown, is once, few, many, or a class for clones that have expanded.

j_call clone_size v_call d_call cdr3_aa cdr3_nt
TRBJ1-5 few TRBV7-9 TRBD1 CASSRDRINQPQHF TGTGCCAGCAGCCGGGACAGGATCAATCAGCCCCAGCATTTT
TRBJ1-2 . TRBV21-1 . CASSSHDSKRGPQFYGYTF TGTGCCAGCAGCTCCCACGACTCAAAAAGGGGCCCTCAATTCTATGGCTACACCTTC
TRBJ1-2 . TRBV19 . CASISRGGSNYGYTF TGTGCCAGTATCTCCCGGGGTGGCTCTAACTATGGCTACACCTTC
TRBJ2-1 few TRBV10-3 TRBD2 CAINGGSEDEQFF TGTGCCATCAACGGCGGGAGTGAGGATGAGCAGTTCTTC
TRBJ1-5 . TRBV15 . CATSLSDRHNQPQHF TGTGCCACCAGCCTTTCCGACCGACACAATCAGCCCCAGCATTTT
TRBJ1-1 . TRBV14 TRBD1 CASSHLRQGARTEAFF TGTGCCAGCAGCCACCTTAGACAGGGGGCGCGCACTGAAGCTTTCTTT
TRBJ2-1 few TRBV24-1 TRBD2 CATSDRTSGRDREQFF TGTGCCACCAGTGACCGGACTAGCGGGAGAGATAGAGAGCAGTTCTTC
TRBJ1-3 . TRBV30 TRBD1 CAWERGQGRNTIYF TGTGCCTGGGAGCGGGGACAGGGGAGAAACACCATATATTTT
TRBJ1-4 . TRBV7-8 . CASSSGVANEKLFF TGTGCCAGCAGTTCAGGGGTTGCTAATGAAAAACTGTTTTTT
TRBJ1-1 . TRBV6-1 . CASSGPSSGMKNTEAFF TGTGCCAGCAGTGGTCCTTCCTCCGGGATGAAGAACACTGAAGCTTTCTTT
TRBJ1-1 . TRBV4-3 . CASSQERGLWGWEKAFF TGCGCCAGCAGCCAAGAGAGGGGGTTGTGGGGCTGGGAGAAAGCTTTCTTT
TRBJ2-2 few TRBV5-4 . CASSTIEGITGELFF TGTGCCAGCAGCACCATCGAGGGTATCACCGGGGAGCTGTTTTTT
TRBJ1-5 . TRBV28 TRBD1 CASSLSGTANQPQHF TGTGCCAGCAGTTTATCTGGGACAGCTAATCAGCCCCAGCATTTT
TRBJ1-5 . TRBV7-2 . CASSLRYNQPQHF TGTGCCAGCAGCTTGAGGTACAATCAGCCCCAGCATTTT
TRBJ2-7 . TRBV3-1/TRBV3-2 TRBD2 CASSQVRTSLLEQYF TGTGCCAGCAGCCAAGTAAGGACTAGCCTACTCGAGCAGTACTTC
TRBJ2-6 . TRBV5-1 TRBD1 CASSGGTGVISGANVLTF TGCGCCAGCAGCGGAGGGACAGGGGTGATTTCTGGGGCCAACGTCCTGACTTTC
TRBJ2-1 . TRBV10-3 . CAIVGDSYNEQFF TGTGCCATCGTAGGAGACTCCTACAATGAGCAGTTCTTC
TRBJ2-7 . TRBV5-1 . CASSQQSEQYF TGCGCCAGCAGCCAACAGTCTGAGCAGTACTTC
TRBJ1-3 few TRBV10-3 . CAISESSGSGNTIYF TGTGCCATCAGTGAGTCCTCAGGGTCTGGAAACACCATATATTTT
TRBJ1-1 . TRBV15 . CATSRIGTLDLEAFF TGTGCCACCAGCAGAATCGGGACATTGGATCTCGAAGCTTTCTTT
TRBJ1-1 . TRBV3-1/TRBV3-2 TRBD1 CASSPGGMNTEAFF TGTGCCAGCAGCCCAGGGGGAATGAACACTGAAGCTTTCTTT
TRBJ1-6 . TRBV27 TRBD1 CASSPGQGANSPLHF TGTGCCAGCAGTCCGGGACAGGGTGCTAATTCACCCCTCCACTTT
TRBJ1-1 . TRBV7-9 . CASGFGNTHSEAFF TGTGCCAGCGGTTTCGGGAACACACATTCCGAAGCTTTCTTT
TRBJ2-5 . TRBV6-1 . CASSEAHGGETQYF TGTGCCAGCAGTGAAGCGCACGGTGGAGAGACCCAGTACTTC
TRBJ2-1 . TRBV7-9 TRBD2 CASSLTSGGYNEQFF TGTGCCAGCAGCCTGACTAGCGGGGGGTACAATGAGCAGTTCTTC
TRBJ1-2 . TRBV19 . CASSTTGMGYGYTF TGTGCCAGTAGTACTACAGGGATGGGCTATGGCTACACCTTC
TRBJ2-4 . TRBV19 . CASSMGRGSSIQYF TGTGCCAGTAGTATGGGCAGGGGTAGCAGCATTCAGTACTTC
TRBJ2-6 . TRBV28 TRBD1 CAEGQGASVLTF TGTGCCGAGGGACAGGGGGCGTCCGTCCTGACTTTC
TRBJ1-6 . TRBV30 . CAWSVTPRPGYNSPLHF TGTGCCTGGAGTGTTACCCCAAGACCGGGCTATAATTCACCCCTCCACTTT
TRBJ2-6 . TRBV6-6 . CASSYTRGSGANVLTF TGTGCCAGCAGTTACACACGGGGTTCTGGGGCCAACGTCCTGACTTTC
TRBJ1-1 . TRBV30 TRBD1 CAWNRGLRTEAFF TGTGCCTGGAACAGGGGCCTGAGAACTGAAGCTTTCTTT
TRBJ1-1 . TRBV5-1 TRBD1 CASSLEGGGMNTEAFF TGCGCCAGCAGCTTGGAAGGGGGCGGGATGAACACTGAAGCTTTCTTT
TRBJ1-1 once TRBV2 TRBD1 CASSPKDRANTEAFF TGTGCCAGCAGTCCAAAAGACAGGGCGAACACTGAAGCTTTCTTT
TRBJ1-5 . TRBV7-8 . CASSLQWADNQPQHF TGTGCCAGCAGCTTACAATGGGCAGACAATCAGCCCCAGCATTTT
TRBJ2-7 few TRBV10-3 . CASAGQYYEQYF TGTGCCAGTGCGGGACAGTACTACGAGCAGTACTTC
TRBJ1-5 . TRBV3-1/TRBV3-2 . CASSYTGGGQPQHF TGTGCCAGCAGCTACACCGGGGGGGGTCAGCCCCAGCATTTT
TRBJ1-1 . TRBV5-5 TRBD1 CASSGTGGAGTEAFF TGTGCCAGCAGCGGGACAGGGGGCGCGGGCACTGAAGCTTTCTTT
TRBJ2-7 . TRBV6-5 TRBD1 CASRKTGGYEQYF TGTGCCAGCAGGAAAACAGGGGGGTACGAGCAGTACTTC
TRBJ1-4 . TRBV5-6 . CASSSRSGGNEKLFF TGTGCCAGCAGCTCTCGATCGGGGGGTAATGAAAAACTGTTTTTT
TRBJ1-1 . TRBV28 TRBD1 CASSTDRYTEAFF TGTGCCAGCAGCACGGACAGGTACACTGAAGCTTTCTTT
TRBJ2-7 . TRBV11-3 TRBD2 CASSLASSGAGSYEQYF TGTGCCAGCAGCTTGGCCTCTAGCGGGGCCGGCTCCTACGAGCAGTACTTC
TRBJ2-6 . TRBV2 . CASSGVTGFSSGANVLTF TGTGCCAGCAGTGGGGTGACAGGATTTAGCTCTGGGGCCAACGTCCTGACTTTC